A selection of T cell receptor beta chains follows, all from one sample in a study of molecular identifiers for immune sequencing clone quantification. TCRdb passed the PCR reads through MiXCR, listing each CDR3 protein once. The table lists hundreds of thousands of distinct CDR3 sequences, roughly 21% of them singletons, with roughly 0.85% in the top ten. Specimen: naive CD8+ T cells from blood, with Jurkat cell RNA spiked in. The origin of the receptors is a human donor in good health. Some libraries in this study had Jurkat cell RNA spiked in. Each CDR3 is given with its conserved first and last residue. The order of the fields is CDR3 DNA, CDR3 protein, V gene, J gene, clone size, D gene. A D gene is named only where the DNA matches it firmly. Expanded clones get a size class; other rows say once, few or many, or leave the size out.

TGTGCCAGCAGCGTTCAGGGGGTTCAGCCCCAGCATTTT	CASSVQGVQPQHF	TRBV12-3/TRBV12-4	TRBJ1-5	many	TRBD1
TGCGCCAGCAGCTTGGCGGCCCCGCACGAGCAGTACTTC	CASSLAAPHEQYF	TRBV5-1	TRBJ2-7	many	-
TGTGCCAGCAGTACGGGTGGGTGGCCCCAGCATTTT	CASSTGGWPQHF	TRBV28	TRBJ1-5	few	-
TGCAGTGCTAGGGAATACGACCCTGACACCCCTAACTATGGCTACACCTTC	CSAREYDPDTPNYGYTF	TRBV20-1	TRBJ1-2	many	-
TGTGCCAGCAGCAACAGGGGCCCTAGCTCCTACGAGCAGTACTTC	CASSNRGPSSYEQYF	TRBV28	TRBJ2-7	many	TRBD1
TGTGCCAGCAGCCCCCCTGGCGGGGACCCGGGTTCGGGACTCCAATCCCGCGGGTACTACGAGCAGTACTTC	CASSPPGGDPGSGLQSRGYYEQYF	TRBV7-9	TRBJ2-7	many	-
TGTGCCAGCCGGCCGGGACAGTTTGGAGTAGGACTGTTTTTT	CASRPGQFGVGLFF	TRBV28	TRBJ1-4	many	TRBD1
TGTGCCATCAGTGAGTCCCCGGGGCAGGGGATTGAGCAGTTCTTC	CAISESPGQGIEQFF	TRBV10-3	TRBJ2-1	many	-
TGTGCCAGCAGCCAAGAAAGCGGCAACTATGGCTACACCTTC	CASSQESGNYGYTF	TRBV3-1	TRBJ1-2	many	-
TGCAGTGCTAGAGATTCTCCAGGGGGGGACCTAATAACGCACGAGCAGTACTTC	CSARDSPGGDLITHEQYF	TRBV20-1	TRBJ2-7	-	-
TGCGCCAGCAGCCGGATGACTAGCGGGAGAGGTGAGGCAGATACGCAGTATTTT	CASSRMTSGRGEADTQYF	TRBV4-1	TRBJ2-3	few	TRBD2
TGCGCCAGCAGCCAAGACCCTGGGACTAGCGGGGCCACGATCCCCACAGATACGCAGTATTTT	CASSQDPGTSGATIPTDTQYF	TRBV4-3	TRBJ2-3	few	TRBD2
TGCAGTGCTAGAGTGAGGGACAGGTACGAGCAGTACTTC	CSARVRDRYEQYF	TRBV20-1	TRBJ2-7	many	TRBD1
TGTGCCAGCAGCACAGGCGGCGGGGGCCACAATGAGCAGTTCTTC	CASSTGGGGHNEQFF	TRBV13	TRBJ2-1	few	-
TGTGCCAGCAGTCCCAGGGGCACCCTCTACGAGCAGTACTTC	CASSPRGTLYEQYF	TRBV27	TRBJ2-7	many	-
TGTGCCAGCAGTTTCTGGGGGCAAAACAACAATGAGCAGTTCTTC	CASSFWGQNNNEQFF	TRBV12-3/TRBV12-4	TRBJ2-1	-	-
TGTGCCAGCAGCTTTATGACTAGCGGAAACAATGAGCAGTTCTTC	CASSFMTSGNNEQFF	TRBV7-2	TRBJ2-1	many	TRBD2
TGTGCCAGCAGTATCTACAGGTCTCGGATGGAGCAGTACTTC	CASSIYRSRMEQYF	TRBV12-3/TRBV12-4	TRBJ2-7	many	-
TGTGCCAGCAGTTTAACAGGCCTGTATCATTCACCCCTCCACTTT	CASSLTGLYHSPLHF	TRBV27	TRBJ1-6	many	-
TGTGCCAGCAGCCCCCCAATCTCGGGTAGCGTGGAAGAGACCCAGTACTTC	CASSPPISGSVEETQYF	TRBV7-9	TRBJ2-5	many	-
TGCGCCAGCAGTCGGGACAGATTAGGGGGAAACGCCATATATTTT	CASSRDRLGGNAIYF	TRBV4-3	TRBJ1-3	-	TRBD1
TGTCCACCGCACCTCCAAGAGACCCAGTACTTC	CPPHLQETQYF	TRBV7-4	TRBJ2-5	many	-
TGTGCCAGCATACAGGGGCGCTCCGTCTACAATGAGCAGTTCTTC	CASIQGRSVYNEQFF	TRBV6-2/TRBV6-3	TRBJ2-1	-	TRBD1
TGTGCCAGCAGTGAAGTTGTGTATGGTTCTACTAATGAAAAACTGTTTTTT	CASSEVVYGSTNEKLFF	TRBV2	TRBJ1-4	-	-
TGCGCCAGCAGCCAAGACTGGCGACAGGGAGGCTACACCTTC	CASSQDWRQGGYTF	TRBV4-3	TRBJ1-2	once	TRBD1
TGTGCCAGCAGTTTAGGACCCAGGTTTGCAGATACGCAGTATTTT	CASSLGPRFADTQYF	TRBV28	TRBJ2-3	many	-
TGTGCCAGCAGTTACTCGGGGGGCAATCAGCCCCAGCATTTT	CASSYSGGNQPQHF	TRBV6-5	TRBJ1-5	-	-
TGTGCCAGCAGCCTAAGGGACAGCGGGTTCGGGTCACCCCTCCACTTT	CASSLRDSGFGSPLHF	TRBV5-6	TRBJ1-6	many	TRBD1
TGTGCCAGCAGCTTTATAGTTTACGAGCAGTACTTC	CASSFIVYEQYF	TRBV7-9	TRBJ2-7	few	-
TGCAGTGCTAGATCCCTAGCGGGAGGGATAGTGAATGAGCAGTTCTTC	CSARSLAGGIVNEQFF	TRBV20-1	TRBJ2-1	-	TRBD2
TGTGCCAGCAGCTTTTACGGGACCTCCTACAATGAGCAGTTCTTC	CASSFYGTSYNEQFF	TRBV7-2	TRBJ2-1	-	-
TGTGCCAGCACCAATTTCCCCCGGACAGAATCCTACAATGAGCAGTTCTTC	CASTNFPRTESYNEQFF	TRBV11-2	TRBJ2-1	few	-
TGTGCCAGTAGTATCGGGGTAAACACTGAAGCTTTCTTT	CASSIGVNTEAFF	TRBV19	TRBJ1-1	many	-
TGTGCCACCAGCAGAGACCTGGGACTAGCGAGACTGAACACCGGGGAGCTGTTTTTT	CATSRDLGLARLNTGELFF	TRBV15	TRBJ2-2	many	TRBD2
TGTGCCAGCAGTGCCCGACAGGGGGGAGAGACCCAGTACTTC	CASSARQGGETQYF	TRBV12-3/TRBV12-4	TRBJ2-5	many	TRBD1
TGCAGTGCTAGAGTCCGGGCTAGCGGGAGCTCAGATACGCAGTATTTT	CSARVRASGSSDTQYF	TRBV20-1	TRBJ2-3	-	TRBD2
TGCAGTGCTAGATCGACTTTGGCGGCACGCACAGATACGCAGTATTTT	CSARSTLAARTDTQYF	TRBV20-1	TRBJ2-3	many	-
TGTGCCAGCAGCTTGGGACAGAGCGCAGATACGCAGTATTTT	CASSLGQSADTQYF	TRBV6-5	TRBJ2-3	once	TRBD1
TGTGCCAGCAGCCCGGGCCCTAGCGGGAGTGCAGATACGCAGTATTTT	CASSPGPSGSADTQYF	TRBV7-9	TRBJ2-3	many	TRBD2
TGTGCCAGCAGCTCGACACCAAACAATGAGCAGTTCTTC	CASSSTPNNEQFF	TRBV7-8	TRBJ2-1	many	-
TGCGCCAGCAGTCCGAGCGAGGGCCTGCGTTACGAGCAGTACTTC	CASSPSEGLRYEQYF	TRBV4-1	TRBJ2-7	many	-